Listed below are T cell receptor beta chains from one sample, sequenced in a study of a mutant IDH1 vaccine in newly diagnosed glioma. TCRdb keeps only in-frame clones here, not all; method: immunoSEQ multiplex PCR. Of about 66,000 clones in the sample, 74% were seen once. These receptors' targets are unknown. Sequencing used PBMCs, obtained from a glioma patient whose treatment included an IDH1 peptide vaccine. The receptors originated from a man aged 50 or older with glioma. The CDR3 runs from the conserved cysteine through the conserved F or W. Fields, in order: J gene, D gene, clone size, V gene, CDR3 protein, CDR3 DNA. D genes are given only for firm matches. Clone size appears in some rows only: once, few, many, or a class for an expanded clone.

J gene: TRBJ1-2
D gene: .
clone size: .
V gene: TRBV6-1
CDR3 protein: CASSELPGPYGYTF
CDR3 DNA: TGTGCCAGCAGTGAACTGCCAGGCCCCTATGGCTACACCTTC

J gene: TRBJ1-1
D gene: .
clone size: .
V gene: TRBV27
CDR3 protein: CASSPRLRNTEAFF
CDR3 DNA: TGTGCCAGCAGTCCGCGGTTGAGGAACACTGAAGCTTTCTTT

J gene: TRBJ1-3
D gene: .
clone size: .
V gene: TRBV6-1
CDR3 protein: CAVSTVGYTIYF
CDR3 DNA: TGTGCCGTCAGCACCGTTGGGTACACCATATATTTT

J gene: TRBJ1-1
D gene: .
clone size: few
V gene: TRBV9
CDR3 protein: CASSVAGMNTEAFF
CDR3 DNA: TGTGCCAGCAGCGTAGCAGGCATGAACACTGAAGCTTTCTTT

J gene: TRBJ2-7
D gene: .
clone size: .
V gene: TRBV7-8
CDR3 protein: CASSLMRGGHEQYF
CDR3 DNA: TGTGCCAGCAGCTTAATGAGGGGTGGGCACGAGCAGTACTTC

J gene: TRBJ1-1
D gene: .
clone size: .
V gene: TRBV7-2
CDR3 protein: CASSATVGNTEAFF
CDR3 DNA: TGTGCCAGCAGCGCGACGGTGGGTAACACTGAAGCTTTCTTT

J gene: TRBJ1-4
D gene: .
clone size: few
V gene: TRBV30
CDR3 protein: CAWSGAGWEKLFF
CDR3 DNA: TGTGCCTGGAGTGGGGCTGGTTGGGAAAAACTGTTTTTT

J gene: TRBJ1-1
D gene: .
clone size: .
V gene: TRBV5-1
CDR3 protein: CASSLSVRQEVGEAFF
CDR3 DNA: TGCGCCAGCAGCTTGAGTGTACGACAGGAGGTCGGTGAAGCTTTCTTT

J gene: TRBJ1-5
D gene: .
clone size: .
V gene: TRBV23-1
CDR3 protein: CASSQWDYSNQPQHF
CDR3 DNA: TGCGCCAGCAGTCAATGGGATTATAGCAATCAGCCCCAGCATTTT

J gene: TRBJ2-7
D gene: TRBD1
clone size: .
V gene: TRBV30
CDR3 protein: CAWSPTGLIYEQYF
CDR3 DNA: TGTGCCTGGTCCCCGACAGGGCTGATCTACGAGCAGTACTTC

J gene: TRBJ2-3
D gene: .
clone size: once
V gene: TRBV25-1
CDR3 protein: CARRGDRGTQYF
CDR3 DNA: TGTGCCCGGAGGGGAGATAGGGGTACGCAGTATTTT

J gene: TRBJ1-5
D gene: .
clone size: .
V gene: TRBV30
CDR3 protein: CAWSDGVNNQPQHF
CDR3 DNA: TGTGCCTGGAGTGACGGGGTCAATAATCAGCCCCAGCATTTT

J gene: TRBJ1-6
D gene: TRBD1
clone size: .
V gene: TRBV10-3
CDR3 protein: CAISADRSSVNSPLHF
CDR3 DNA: TGTGCCATCAGTGCGGACAGGTCCTCAGTTAATTCACCCCTCCACTTT

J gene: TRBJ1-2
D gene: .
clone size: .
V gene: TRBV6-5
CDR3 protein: CASSYQEAYGYTF
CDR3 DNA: TGTGCCAGCAGTTATCAGGAGGCCTATGGCTACACCTTC

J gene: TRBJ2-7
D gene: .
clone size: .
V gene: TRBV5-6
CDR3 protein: CASSFPSPYYEQYF
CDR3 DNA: TGTGCCAGCAGCTTTCCCAGTCCGTACTACGAGCAGTACTTC

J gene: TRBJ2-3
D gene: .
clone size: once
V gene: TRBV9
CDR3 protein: CASSVQPSGSTDTQYF
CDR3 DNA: TGTGCCAGCAGCGTGCAACCAAGCGGCAGCACAGATACGCAGTATTTT

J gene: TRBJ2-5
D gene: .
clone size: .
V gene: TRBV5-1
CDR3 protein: CASSLGAGTQETQYF
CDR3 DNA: TGCGCCAGCAGCTTGGGGGCGGGGACGCAAGAGACCCAGTACTTC

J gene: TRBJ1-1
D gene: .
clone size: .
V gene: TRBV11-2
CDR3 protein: CASSPDTLTEAFF
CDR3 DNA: TGCGCCAGCAGCCCCGACACTCTCACTGAAGCTTTCTTT

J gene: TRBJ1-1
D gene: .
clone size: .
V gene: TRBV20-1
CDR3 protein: CSAPDDTEAFF
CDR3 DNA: TGCAGTGCTCCGGACGATACTGAAGCTTTCTTT

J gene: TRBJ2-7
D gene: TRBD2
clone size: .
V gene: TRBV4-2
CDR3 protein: CASSQEQSGGYEQYF
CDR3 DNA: TGTGCCAGCAGCCAAGAGCAAAGCGGGGGGTACGAGCAGTACTTC

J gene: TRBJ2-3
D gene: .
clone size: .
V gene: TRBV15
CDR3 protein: CATSRPTASTDTQYF
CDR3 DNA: TGTGCCACCAGCCGCCCCACGGCGAGCACAGATACGCAGTATTTT

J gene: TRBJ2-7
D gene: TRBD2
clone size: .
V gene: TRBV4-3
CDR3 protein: CASSQEIPGAAGGGFEQYF
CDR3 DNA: TGCGCCAGCAGCCAAGAGATACCAGGGGCCGCCGGGGGGGGGTTCGAGCAGTACTTC

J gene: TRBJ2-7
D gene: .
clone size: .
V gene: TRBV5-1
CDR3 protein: CASSLGGTYEQYF
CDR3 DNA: TGCGCCAGCAGCTTGGGGGGGACCTACGAGCAGTACTTC

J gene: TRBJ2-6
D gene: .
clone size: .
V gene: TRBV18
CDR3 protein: CASSPVRVAGANVLTF
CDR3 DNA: TGTGCCAGCTCACCAGTAAGGGTAGCTGGGGCCAACGTCCTGACTTTC

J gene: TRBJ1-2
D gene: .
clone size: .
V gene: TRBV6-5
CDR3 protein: CASSRSHRTRGYTF
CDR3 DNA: TGTGCCAGCAGTCGAAGCCACCGGACGCGAGGCTACACCTTC

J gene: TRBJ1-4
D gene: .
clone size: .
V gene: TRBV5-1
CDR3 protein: CASSLRGEKLFF
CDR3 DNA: TGCGCCAGCAGCCTCCGGGGTGAAAAACTGTTTTTT

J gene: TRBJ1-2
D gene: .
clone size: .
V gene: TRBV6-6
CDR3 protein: CASSYSGGPSGYTF
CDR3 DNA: TGTGCCAGCAGTTACTCAGGGGGACCCAGTGGCTACACCTTC

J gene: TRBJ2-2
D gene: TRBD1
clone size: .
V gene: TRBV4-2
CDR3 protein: CASSEWKDRVGTGELFF
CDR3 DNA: TGTGCCAGCAGCGAATGGAAGGACAGGGTTGGTACCGGGGAGCTGTTTTTT

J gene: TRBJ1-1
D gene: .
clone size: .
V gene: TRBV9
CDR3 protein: CASSVGTSQAAFF
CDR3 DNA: TGTGCCAGCAGCGTAGGTACATCCCAGGCGGCTTTCTTT

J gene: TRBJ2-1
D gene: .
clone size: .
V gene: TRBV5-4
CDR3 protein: CASSLDTSSYNEQFF
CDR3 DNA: TGTGCCAGCAGCTTGGATACCAGCTCCTACAATGAGCAGTTCTTC

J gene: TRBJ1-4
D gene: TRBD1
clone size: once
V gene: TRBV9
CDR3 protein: CASSVEPLDRGYEKLFF
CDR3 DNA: TGTGCCAGCAGCGTAGAACCGCTTGACAGGGGTTATGAAAAACTGTTTTTT

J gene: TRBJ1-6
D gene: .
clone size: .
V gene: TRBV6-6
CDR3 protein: CASRSGEYNSPLHF
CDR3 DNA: TGTGCCAGCAGATCAGGGGAATATAATTCACCCCTCCACTTT

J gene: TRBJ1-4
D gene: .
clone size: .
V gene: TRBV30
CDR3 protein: CAWSVDRSNEKLFF
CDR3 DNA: TGTGCCTGGAGTGTAGACAGAAGTAATGAAAAACTGTTTTTT

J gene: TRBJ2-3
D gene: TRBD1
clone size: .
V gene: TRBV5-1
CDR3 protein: CASSSGQTTDTQYF
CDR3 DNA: TGCGCCAGCAGCTCGGGACAGACCACAGATACGCAGTATTTT

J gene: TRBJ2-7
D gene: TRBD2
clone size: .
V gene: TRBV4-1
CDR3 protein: CASSQDQWSGLAEDYEQYF
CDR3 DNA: TGCGCCAGCAGCCAAGATCAATGGTCGGGACTAGCGGAAGACTACGAGCAGTACTTC

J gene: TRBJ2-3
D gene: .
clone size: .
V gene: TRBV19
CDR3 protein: CASSMMGQSTDTQYF
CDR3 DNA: TGTGCCAGTAGTATGATGGGTCAGAGCACAGATACGCAGTATTTT

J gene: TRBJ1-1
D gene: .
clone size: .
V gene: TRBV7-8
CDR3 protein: CASSPLSRANTEAFF
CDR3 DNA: TGTGCCAGCAGCCCCCTTTCCAGGGCGAACACTGAAGCTTTCTTT

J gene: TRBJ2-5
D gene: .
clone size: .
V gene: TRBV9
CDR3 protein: CASSAGLGPQETQYF
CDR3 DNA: TGTGCCAGCAGCGCGGGTCTGGGACCCCAAGAGACCCAGTACTTC

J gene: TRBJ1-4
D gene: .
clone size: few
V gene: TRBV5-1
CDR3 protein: CASSLEAGVANEKLFF
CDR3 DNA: TGCGCCAGCAGCTTGGAGGCGGGGGTTGCTAATGAAAAACTGTTTTTT

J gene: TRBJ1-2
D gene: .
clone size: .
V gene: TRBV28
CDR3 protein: CASSLWEYGYTF
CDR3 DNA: TGTGCCAGCAGTTTATGGGAGTATGGCTACACCTTC

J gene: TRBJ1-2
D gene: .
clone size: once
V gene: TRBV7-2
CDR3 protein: CASSLGQNYGYTF
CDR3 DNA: TGTGCCAGCAGCTTAGGGCAGAACTATGGCTACACCTTC

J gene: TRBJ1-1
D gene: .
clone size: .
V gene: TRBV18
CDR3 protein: CASSPPGYTEAFF
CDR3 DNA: TGTGCCAGCTCACCACCGGGATACACTGAAGCTTTCTTT

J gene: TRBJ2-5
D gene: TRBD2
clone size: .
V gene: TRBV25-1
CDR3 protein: CASSESPSGGRYQETQYF
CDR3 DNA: TGTGCCAGCAGTGAATCCCCTAGCGGGGGGCGATACCAAGAGACCCAGTACTTC

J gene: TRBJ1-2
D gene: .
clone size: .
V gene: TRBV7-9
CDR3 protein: CASGLGVVGYTF
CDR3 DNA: TGTGCCAGCGGTCTAGGGGTAGTAGGCTACACCTTC

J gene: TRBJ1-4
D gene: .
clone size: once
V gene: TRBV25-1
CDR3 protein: CASSVGGVGEKLFF
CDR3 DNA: TGTGCCAGCAGTGTAGGAGGGGTAGGAGAAAAACTGTTTTTT

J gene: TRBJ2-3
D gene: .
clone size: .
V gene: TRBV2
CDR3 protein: CASSVGQRTDTQYF
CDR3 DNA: TGTGCCAGCAGTGTTGGGCAGCGCACAGATACGCAGTATTTT

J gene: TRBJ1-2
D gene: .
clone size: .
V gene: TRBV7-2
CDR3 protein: CASSLGGNPNYGYTF
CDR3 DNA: TGTGCCAGCAGCTTAGGAGGGAATCCGAACTATGGCTACACCTTC

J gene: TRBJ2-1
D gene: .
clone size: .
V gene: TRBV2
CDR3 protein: CASRGGPQRGYNEQFF
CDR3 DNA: TGTGCCAGCAGGGGTGGACCCCAGAGGGGCTACAATGAGCAGTTCTTC

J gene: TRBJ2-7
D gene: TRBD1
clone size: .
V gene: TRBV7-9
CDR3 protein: CASSFGQAYEQYF
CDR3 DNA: TGTGCCAGCAGCTTCGGACAGGCCTACGAGCAGTACTTC

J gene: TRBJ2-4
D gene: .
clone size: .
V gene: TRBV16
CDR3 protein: CASSQLGLAKNIQYF
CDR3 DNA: TGTGCCAGCAGCCAATTAGGCTTAGCCAAAAACATTCAGTACTTC

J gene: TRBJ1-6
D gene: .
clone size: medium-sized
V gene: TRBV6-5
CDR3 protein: CASSYSQNAGSPLHF
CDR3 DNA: TGTGCCAGCAGTTACTCCCAAAACGCGGGATCACCCCTCCACTTT

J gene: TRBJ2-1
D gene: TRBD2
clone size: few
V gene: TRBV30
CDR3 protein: CAWSAPGGGAYNEQFF
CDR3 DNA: TGTGCCTGGAGTGCCCCGGGAGGGGGAGCCTACAATGAGCAGTTCTTC

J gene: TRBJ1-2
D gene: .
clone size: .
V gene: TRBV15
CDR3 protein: CATSREGSYGYTF
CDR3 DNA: TGTGCCACCAGCAGAGAGGGCAGCTATGGCTACACCTTC

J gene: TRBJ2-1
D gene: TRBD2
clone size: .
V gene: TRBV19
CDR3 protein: CASSIDRWEAAGEQFF
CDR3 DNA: TGTGCCAGTAGTATAGATCGATGGGAGGCAGCGGGGGAGCAGTTCTTC

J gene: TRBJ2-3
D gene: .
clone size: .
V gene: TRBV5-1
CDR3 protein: CASSFQQGTDTQYF
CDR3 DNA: TGCGCCAGCAGCTTTCAACAGGGCACAGATACGCAGTATTTT

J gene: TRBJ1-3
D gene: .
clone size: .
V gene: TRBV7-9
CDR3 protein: CASSLEGTAGNTIYF
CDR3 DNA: TGTGCCAGCAGCTTAGAAGGGACGGCTGGAAACACCATATATTTT

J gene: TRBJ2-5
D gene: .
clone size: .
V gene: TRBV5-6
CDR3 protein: CASRTTVQETQYF
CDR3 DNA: TGTGCCAGCAGGACGACGGTGCAAGAGACCCAGTACTTC

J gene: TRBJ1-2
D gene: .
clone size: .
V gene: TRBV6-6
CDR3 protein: CASSYQDRFYGYTF
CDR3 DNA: TGTGCCAGCAGTTACCAGGACAGATTCTATGGCTACACCTTC